Each of the 28 T cell receptor beta chains below was sequenced from the same sample in a study of early T cells in non-severe SARS-CoV-2 infection (dated by TCRdb to about 2021). Library generation was performed with 5' RACE. Sequencing used a NextSeq 500. In TCRdb, the public reads were trimmed at Q25 with fastp and aligned with MiXCR, with productive beta chains retained. Merged by CDR3 protein, the rows form single entries marked with the most common genes and DNA. The sample includes 60,000 to 75,000 distinct CDR3 sequences, with 11% observed a single time. The biggest ten clones account for roughly 6% of the sample. The sequenced sample was whole blood, obtained at baseline. All receptors derive from an adult who was a healthcare worker with PCR-confirmed SARS-CoV-2 infection or an uninfected control (not recorded which).

This clonotype showed up many times. The V and J genes are TRBV7-8 and TRBJ2-1, with D perhaps TRBD1 or TRBD2 (5 bases each). This CDR3 region has 15 residues. Trimming pared 5 bases from V and 6 bases from J, leaving 17 bases between. The germline CDR1 and CDR2 sequences are SGHVS and FQNEAQ. CDR3 in amino acids: CASSIYPGTPNEQFF. The DNA for the CDR3 is TGTGCCAGCAGCATCTACCCCGGGACGCCCAATGAGCAGTTCTTC.

V gene TRBV4-1 combines with J gene TRBJ2-2, with D hard to call. The CDR3 consists of 14 residues. Germline CDR1 MGHRA, CDR2 YSYEKL. V was trimmed by 0 bases and J by 6 bases, leaving 8 bases between them. This chain's CDR3 is CASSQDRMAGELFF. CDR3 bases: TGCGCCAGCAGCCAAGATCGAATGGCCGGGGAGCTGTTTTTT.

This clonotype was recorded many times. V usage is TRBV30 and J usage is TRBJ1-2, with D perhaps TRBD1 (5 bases). Germline-derived CDR1 and CDR2 are GTSNPN and SVGIG (reference sequence). Trimming cost V 8 bases and J 8 bases, with 24 bases left between them. There are 14 residues in the CDR3. The CDR3 spells CAGQGFEAGGGYTF. The CDR3, as DNA: TGTGCCGGCCAGGGTTTTGAGGCCGGGGGAGGCTACACCTTC.

This clonotype was seen many times. The V and J genes are TRBV7-9 and TRBJ1-2; D gene ambiguous. In germline, CDR1 is SEHNR, CDR2 FQNEAQ (reference sequence). V was shortened by 4 bases and J by 6 bases, with 18 bases between the two germline ends. The CDR3 totals 15 residues. As DNA, the CDR3 is TGTGCCAGCAGCTCGACCCCACCGGGCAGAAATGGCTACACCTTC. Protein: CASSSTPPGRNGYTF.

By share, this clonotype counts as medium-sized. This sequence joins TRBV29-1 and TRBJ2-7; D possibly corresponds to TRBD1 (5 bases). Trimming pared 6 bases from V and 2 bases from J, leaving 14 bases between. The CDR3 length is 13 residues. CDR1 is SQVTM and CDR2 is ANQGSEA in the germline V gene. CDR3 amino acids: CSVATVLTYEQYF. The CDR3, as DNA: TGCAGCGTCGCGACAGTCCTCACCTACGAGCAGTACTTC.

Comments on this clonotype: Likely a read error: the CDR3 ends without its conserved phenylalanine or tryptophan. The chain joins TRBV3-1 to TRBJ1-1; 8 bases agree with TRBD1. Germline trimming cut 5 bases from V and 6 bases from J; bases unmatched to any gene: 5. Germline lookup yields CDR1 LGHDT and CDR2 YNNKEL (reference sequence). The CDR3 has 13 amino acids. DNA for the CDR3: TGTGCCAGCAGCAACCGACAGGGGTCTGAAGCTTTCTCT. Amino acids: CASSNRQGSEAFS.

This clonotype has at least ten counts. The genes are TRBV7-3 and TRBJ2-6; unclear D gene. CDR3 length equals 16 residues. Trimming shortened V by 5 bases and J by 1 base, and 12 bases separated the two germline ends. CDR1 and CDR2 (germline): SGHTA, FQGTGA. The CDR3 DNA sequence: TGTGCCAGCAGCCCCCGGCCAGGTTCTGGGGCCAACGTCCTGACTTTC. Translated: CASSPRPGSGANVLTF.

The V call is TRBV20-1, the J call TRBJ2-5; D might be TRBD1 (6 bases). CDR1 is DFQATT and CDR2 is SNEGSKA in the germline V gene (reference sequence). This CDR3 has 15 amino acids. V was trimmed by 3 bases and J by 5 bases, leaving 19 bases between them. Written as DNA, the CDR3 is TGCAGTGCTAGCGGGGCCGGGGACATCCGGGAGACCCAGTACTTC. This translates into CSASGAGDIRETQYF.

The J gene is TRBJ2-7, the V gene TRBV18, with D maybe TRBD2 (6 bases). The CDR3 sequence is 15 residues long. CDR1 and CDR2 from the germline V gene are KGHSH and LQKENI. V lost 4 bases, J lost 5 bases, and 18 bases lay in between. This CDR3 is CASSRGGGITDEQYF. For the CDR3, the DNA is TGTGCCAGCTCACGGGGCGGCGGGATAACCGACGAGCAGTACTTC. The full variable domain, completed using reference TRBV18 and TRBJ2-7, is NAGVMQNPRHLVRRRGQEARLRCSPMKGHSHVYWYRQLPEEGLKFMVYLQKENIIDESGMPKERFSAEFPKEGPSILRIQQVVRGDSAAYFCASSRGGGITDEQYFGPGTRLTVT.

Many counts were recorded for this clonotype. CDR3 nucleotides: TGCAGTGCTAGAGCCCCGACAGTTGGAACAATGTTCTTC. Its translation: CSARAPTVGTMFF. J is TRBJ2-1 and V is TRBV20-1; D might be TRBD1 (5 bases). The germline V gene has CDR1 DFQATT and CDR2 SNEGSKA (reference sequence). V gave up 1 base and J gave up 15 bases, with 19 bases separating them. This CDR3 contains 13 residues.

This clonotype was found a few times. The rearrangement uses TRBV5-1 and TRBJ2-7; TRBD2 aligns across 8 bases. The CDR3 is made up of 17 amino acids. The J segment lost 5 bases and the V segment lost 4 bases, leaving 17 bases of the junction unmatched. Per germline, CDR1 SGHRS and CDR2 YFSETQ. DNA of the CDR3: TGCGCCAGCAGCCCAAAGGGTAGCGGGAACCAAAGGAACGAGCAGTACTTC. As protein: CASSPKGSGNQRNEQYF.

The chain is built from TRBV24-1 and TRBJ2-3, with D possibly TRBD2 on 5 matching bases. The CDR3 has 16 amino acids. Looked up from germline, CDR1 is KGHDR and CDR2 is SFDVKD. The V gene lost 4 bases and the J gene lost 2 bases, with 15 bases spanning the gap. CDR3 DNA sequence: TGTGCCACCAGTGAACCGGACGGGGTAGTCACAGATACGCAGTATTTT. Its protein product is CATSEPDGVVTDTQYF.

This clonotype was found a few times. The CDR3 DNA reads as TGTGCCTGGACCCCCGACGGCCAGGGGATCTACGAGCAGTACTTC. Its protein product is CAWTPDGQGIYEQYF. This chain uses TRBV30 with TRBJ2-7, with D maybe TRBD1 (6 bases). Between the trimmed V and J ends, which lost 4 bases and 3 bases, there was a span of 19 bases. CDR1 is GTSNPN, CDR2 SVGIG, per germline (reference sequence). There are 15 residues in the CDR3.

The chain employs TRBV2 and TRBJ1-1; 8 nucleotides match TRBD1. The germline V gene encodes CDR1 SNHLY and CDR2 FYNNEI. Germline trimming cut 3 bases from V and 2 bases from J; bases unmatched to any gene: 14. The CDR3 covers 18 residues. CDR3: CASSERRQGRTLNTEAFF. The DNA of the CDR3 is TGTGCCAGCAGTGAGAGGCGACAGGGGAGGACGCTCAACACTGAAGCTTTCTTT.

This clonotype has a count of ten or more. This CDR3 is CSVAGTPSSYNEQFF. The CDR3 DNA reads as TGCAGCGTGGCCGGGACTCCGAGCTCCTACAATGAGCAGTTCTTC. The chain has TRBV29-1 and TRBJ2-1, with TRBD2 as a possible D gene (6 bases). Per germline, CDR1 SQVTM and CDR2 ANQGSEA. The CDR3 extends over 15 amino acids. Trimming removed 6 bases at V and 0 bases at J, with 15 bases between.

The chain combines TRBV20-1 with TRBJ2-1; D perhaps matches TRBD1 (6 bases). Per germline, CDR1 DFQATT and CDR2 SNEGSKA (reference sequence). Trimming left V 5 bases short and J 4 bases short, with 12 bases between. This CDR3 spans 13 amino acids. CDR3 sequence: CSAQKGVYNEQFF. CDR3 coding DNA: TGCAGTGCTCAAAAGGGGGTTTACAATGAGCAGTTCTTC.

There are many counts of this clonotype. The chain links TRBV11-2 to TRBJ2-3; D may match TRBD1 or TRBD2 (5 bases each). The CDR3 is 17 residues long. The V end was cut by 4 bases, the J end by 6 bases, with 23 bases between. CDR1 SGHAT and CDR2 FQNNGV come from the germline V gene. DNA of the CDR3: TGTGCCAGCAGCTCCCCTCTGTCGGGACCAAATTGGGATACGCAGTATTTT. Translated: CASSSPLSGPNWDTQYF.

The sample holds many counts of this clonotype. The chain links TRBV6-5 to TRBJ2-6, with 7 bases matching TRBD1. The germline gives CDR1 MNHEY, CDR2 SVGAGI. Losses at the gene ends were 6 bases for V and 0 bases for J; bases not matched to a gene: 14. CDR3 length: 19 residues. The DNA of the CDR3 is TGTGCCAGCAGCCGCAAGTGGTCGCAGGGGGACTCTGGGGCCAACGTCCTGACTTTC. Residues: CASSRKWSQGDSGANVLTF.

This clonotype has only one observation. The genes are TRBV7-9 and TRBJ1-1; a weak D match, TRBD1 (5 bases). In germline, CDR1 is SEHNR, CDR2 FQNEAQ (reference sequence). V was trimmed by 7 bases and J by 6 bases, leaving 15 bases between them. The CDR3 is 13 residues long. DNA for the CDR3: TGTGCCAGCACGCTGCTTCTGGGACCTGAAGCTTTCTTT. It encodes CASTLLLGPEAFF.

Many counts were recorded for this clonotype. V gene TRBV7-2 combines with J gene TRBJ2-1, with 16 bases aligning to TRBD2. The germline V gene has CDR1 SGHTA and CDR2 FQGNSA. The CDR3 runs 16 residues. The junction had 13 bases not matched to a gene; V was cut back by 5 bases and J by 15 bases. The DNA of the CDR3 is TGTGCCAGCAGCACCGCCCCGGGACTAGCGGGAGGGCGTAGGTTCTTC. It is translated as CASSTAPGLAGGRRFF.

In its sample, this clonotype was seen many times. This sequence joins TRBV12-3 or TRBV12-4 and TRBJ1-5; a possible D gene is TRBD1 (6 bases). V lost 5 bases to trimming and J lost 6 bases, with 11 bases between them. This CDR3 contains 13 residues. CDR3 in amino acids: CASSRIRGQPQHF. The CDR3 DNA follows: TGTGCCAGCAGTCGTATCAGGGGTCAGCCCCAGCATTTT.

The sample holds a few counts of this clonotype. The chain recombines TRBV11-2 with TRBJ2-5; D might be TRBD1 (6 bases). The CDR3 contains 13 residues. Trimming pared 10 bases from V and 4 bases from J, leaving 16 bases between. CDR1 is SGHAT, CDR2 FQNNGV, per germline. CDR3 DNA sequence: TGTGCCACGCGACTTGCAGGGGTAGAGACCCAGTACTTC. This codes for CATRLAGVETQYF.

The chain employs TRBV4-2 and TRBJ2-7, with a weak D call TRBD2 (6 bases). Germline assignment: CDR1 LGHNA and CDR2 YNFKEQ. The CDR3 extends over 15 amino acids. Trimming shortened V by 1 base and J by 4 bases, and 14 bases separated the two germline ends. In nucleotides, the CDR3 is TGTGCCAGCAGCCAAGGACTAGACCCACCTTACGAGCAGTACTTC. This codes for CASSQGLDPPYEQYF.

This clonotype was detected ten times or more. The CDR3 nucleotides read TGTGCCAGCACGCGGGGACAAGGCGATCAGCCCCAGCATTTT. Its protein product is CASTRGQGDQPQHF. This rearrangement joins TRBV28 to TRBJ1-5, with TRBD1 as a possible D gene (6 bases). The CDR3 is made up of 14 amino acids. Germline V gene sequence: CDR1 MDHEN, CDR2 SYDVKM. Trimming cost V 7 bases and J 5 bases, with 15 bases left between them.

This clonotype came up many times. This chain joins TRBV7-9 and TRBJ1-2; unclear D gene. CDR1 is SEHNR, CDR2 FQNEAQ, per germline (reference sequence). The V gene lost 5 bases and the J gene lost 4 bases, with 11 bases spanning the gap. CDR3 length: 13 residues. For the CDR3, the DNA is TGTGCCAGCAGCCTCCGACTGACCTATGGCTACACCTTC. Protein product: CASSLRLTYGYTF.

This clonotype was detected many times. J is TRBJ2-1 and V is TRBV19; D may be TRBD1 (6 bases). Trimming removed 4 bases at V and 7 bases at J, with 14 bases between. Per the germline V gene, CDR1 is LNHDA and CDR2 is SQIVND (reference sequence). The CDR3 loop spans 14 amino acids. The CDR3 nucleotides read TGTGCCAGTAGTAACCAGGGGTCAGGGAATGAGCAGTTCTTC. This encodes CASSNQGSGNEQFF.

This clonotype was seen a handful of times. The CDR3 DNA is TGCAGCGCGGGGACAGGGACGAACACTGAAGCTTTCTTT. As protein: CSAGTGTNTEAFF. The V and J genes are TRBV29-1 and TRBJ1-1, with TRBD1 matching 9 bases. The CDR3 covers 13 residues. Germline V gene data show CDR1 as SQVTM and CDR2 as ANQGSEA. V was pared by 7 bases and J by 1 base, with 4 bases of the junction left unmatched.

This clonotype was counted only a few times. This chain uses TRBV11-2 with TRBJ1-1; D gene uncertain. CDR1 is SGHAT and CDR2 is FQNNGV in the germline V gene. The CDR3 covers 12 residues. Trimming shortened V by 6 bases and J by 3 bases, and 8 bases separated the two germline ends. The DNA of the CDR3 is TGTGCCAGCAGGGGTCTGGACACTGAAGCTTTCTTT. This translates into CASRGLDTEAFF.